This TCR beta chain is from a study of T-cell reconstitution after alpha-beta-depleted transplantation in children. J gave up 5 bases and V 3 bases, and 14 bases lay outside the gene matches. CDR1 SGHDN and CDR2 FVKESK come from the germline V gene. The CDR3 has 17 residues. For TCRbeta, the library was prepared with unique molecular identifiers. TCRdb itself ran the PCR reads through MiXCR, one entry per CDR3 protein. The sample has roughly 400,000 distinct CDR3 sequences; about a fifth are singletons. V usage is TRBV14 and J usage is TRBJ2-5; 8 bases are a match to TRBD2. Here the sequenced sample was PBMCs from the stem cell graft donor, taken from the stem cell graft. The sequence was collected from a human donor who donated a stem cell graft to a child with acute myeloid leukemia. The CDR3 spells CASSHLTGTSRHETQYF. In DNA form, the CDR3 reads TGTGCCAGCAGCCACCTAACCGGGACTAGTAGGCACGAGACCCAGTACTTC.